This entry is about one T cell receptor beta chain. Its antigen is unidentified. The sample comes from a study of fetal regulatory T cell absence and autoimmunity. Study overall: Without clinical diabetes, IPEX patients showed exocrine pancreas autoimmunity.

Profiled with immunoSEQ multiplex PCR; TCRdb holds only in-frame clones, not every one. The data hold roughly 95,000 clones, with about two thirds observed a single time. This CDR3 spans 14 amino acids. Germline-derived CDR1 and CDR2 are GTSNPN and SVGIG (reference sequence). The V gene lost 8 bases and the J gene lost 5 bases, with 21 bases spanning the gap. General study findings and limits: Broadly similar TRB gene family usage was seen in pancreas and cord blood. Pancreas TCRs were oligoclonally enriched versus cord blood, some clones over 95-fold.

Sequenced input: pancreas tissue. The genes are TRBV30 and TRBJ2-5, with D perhaps assigned TRBD1 or TRBD2 (7 bases each). The sequence came from a male donor with IPEX syndrome. The CDR3 region is CAGYLTGTTETQYF. The CDR3 region has the DNA TGTGCCGGATATCTGACAGGGACTACCGAGACCCAGTACTTC.